This T cell receptor (beta chain) was identified during a study of blood T cell repertoires in COVID-19. Study-level information: The samples span acute and convalescent COVID-19 from the United States, Italy and Spain. The analysed material was cDNA or gDNA that came from T cells, B-cell-depleted T cells, or PBMCs.

The V end lost 6 bases, the J end lost 3 bases, and 9 bases lay between the germline ends. The CDR3 extends over 12 amino acids. Authors' methods: Nucleated cell counts were estimated from reference gene primer amplification. Sequencing used immunoSEQ multiplex PCR; TCRdb keeps in-frame clones, though not all of them. V and J calls plus clone size are reproduced from that table; the DNA served to infer D and trimming. The profile covers 76,000 or so clones, with around nine tenths appearing a single time and 5.8% taken by the ten largest. Sequences were obtained from peripheral blood. The clonotype was recovered from a human donor in a cohort sampled during active COVID-19. The chain links TRBV12-3 or TRBV12-4 to TRBJ2-7, with D maybe TRBD1 (5 bases). The CDR3 DNA sequence: TGTGCCAGCAGCAGGGTAAACTACGAGCAGTACTTC. Encoded protein: CASSRVNYEQYF.